This T cell receptor (beta chain) appears in the sequencing data of a study of post-analysis software for immune sequencing data. In the case of this clonotype: Its specificity is not known.

Every TCR beta cDNA library bore unique molecular identifiers. The yield from around 1 to 10 million T cells was 500,000 or so cDNA molecules in total. In TCRdb, the PCR reads were re-called with MiXCR into one record per CDR3 protein. The data show 750,000 to 950,000 distinct CDR3 sequences, 53% seen once. Findings and limits, study-wide: Significantly lower normalized Chao1 diversity was found in patients with multiple sclerosis relative to controls. The F measure placed samples prepared in the same batch into strongly shared clusters. Patients carried a handful of TRBV segments more frequently than controls did, and TRBV5-6, TRBV5-1 and TRBV20-1 were among them.

The CDR3 runs 17 residues. V dropped 5 bases and J dropped 6; count of bases not matched to a gene: 12. CDR1 is DFQATT and CDR2 is SNEGSKA in the germline V gene (reference sequence). The sequencing sample was made of blood. The rearrangement joins TRBV20-1 to TRBJ2-3; 15 bases fit TRBD2. This receptor was taken from a girl between 10 and 17 years old with multiple sclerosis. The CDR3 here is CSAPNPGLAGGPDTQYF. The CDR3, as DNA: TGCAGTGCTCCAAATCCGGGACTAGCGGGAGGCCCCGATACGCAGTATTTT.